What follows is one T cell receptor (beta chain) and its context. This entry is derived from a study of control samples from healthy donors and cancer patients. Sequencing was performed with immunoSEQ multiplex PCR; in TCRdb, only in-frame clones are kept and a portion is missing. The table records roughly 170,000 clones, 85% to 95% of them present only once. CDR3 length: 16 amino acids. Trimming took off 4 bases at V and 6 bases at J, with 19 bases between the two ends. Germline-derived CDR1 and CDR2 are SGHRS and YFSETQ. Input material: blood. J is TRBJ2-2 and V is TRBV5-1; D may match TRBD1 or TRBD2 (5 bases each). The TCR originated in a man younger than 35 in good health. Here the CDR3 DNA reads TGCGCCAGCAGCGGATTAGGGACGGGTGGGGCCGGGGAGCTGTTTTTT. Translation gives CASSGLGTGGAGELFF.